These 16 T cell receptor beta chains came from one sample sequenced in a study of cytomegalovirus exposure and HLA in healthy donors. PCR employed 60 Vbeta and 13 Jbeta primers. Profiling relied on immunoSEQ multiplex PCR, and the TCRdb table lists in-frame clones only, not all of them. The sample carries around 140,000 clones, 76% recorded once. Sample: PBMCs. These receptors were taken from a female donor in good health and CMV-seropositive.

The rearrangement links TRBV6-5 to TRBJ1-1; no firm D call. The CDR3 is 15 residues long. Germline-derived CDR1 and CDR2 are MNHEY and SVGAGI. V shed 7 bases and J shed 1 base, with 16 bases lying between them. The CDR3 loop is CASNRGMWENTEAFF. The DNA of the CDR3 is TGTGCCAGCAATAGAGGGATGTGGGAGAACACTGAAGCTTTCTTT.

This sequence joins TRBV7-3 and TRBJ1-3, with TRBD1 matching 10 bases. The CDR3 runs 18 residues. The V gene end was trimmed by 4 bases and the J gene end by 0 bases; junction bases not matched to a gene: 9. The germline CDR1 and CDR2 sequences are SGHTA and FQGTGA. CDR3 in amino acids: CASSSEEGQGDSGNTIYF. In DNA form, the CDR3 reads TGTGCCAGCAGCTCGGAAGAAGGACAGGGGGACTCTGGAAACACCATATATTTT.

This clone turned up a few times. The gene calls are TRBV29-1 and TRBJ2-4, with TRBD1 identical over 9 bases. Germline CDR1 is SQVTM and CDR2 is ANQGSEA. CDR3 length: 13 residues. Trimming at V came to 6 bases and at J to 4 bases, leaving 4 bases not matched to a gene. CDR3: CSVLDRGKNIQYF. CDR3 in DNA: TGCAGCGTACTGGACAGGGGAAAAAACATTCAGTACTTC. The full variable domain, completed using reference TRBV29-1 and TRBJ2-4, is SAVISQKPSRDICQRGTSLTIQCQVDSQVTMMFWYRQQPGQSLTLIATANQGSEATYESGFVIDKFPISRPNLTFSTLTVSNMSPEDSSIYLCSVLDRGKNIQYFGAGTRLSVL.

The V gene is TRBV6-4, the J gene TRBJ2-7; D remains unclear. The CDR3 runs to 11 residues. The germline V gene encodes CDR1 MRHNA and CDR2 SNTAGT. V was clipped by 8 bases and J by 8 bases, with 13 bases between them. In nucleotides, the CDR3 is TGTGCCAGCCCGATCGCGATCAAGCAGTACTTC. Residues: CASPIAIKQYF.

The chain carries TRBV5-1 and TRBJ2-3; 8 nucleotides line up with TRBD2. Trimming removed 7 bases from V and 3 bases from J; junction bases left unmatched: 7. Germline V gene sequence: CDR1 SGHRS, CDR2 YFSETQ. The CDR3 has 14 residues. CDR3 DNA sequence: TGCGCCAGCCGGGAGGGCTACCTGACAGATACGCAGTATTTT. Translating it yields CASREGYLTDTQYF.

The chain employs TRBV2 and TRBJ2-3, with TRBD2 identical over 9 bases. With 4 bases clipped from V and 5 bases from J, the junction kept 7 bases outside the gene matches. The CDR3 sequence is 15 residues long. In germline, CDR1 is SNHLY, CDR2 FYNNEI. The CDR3 DNA sequence: TGTGCCAGCAGTGGGCGGGAGGGTGAGAAAGATACGCAGTATTTT. Amino acid sequence: CASSGREGEKDTQYF.

This sequence joins TRBV11-2 and TRBJ2-5; TRBD2 aligns across 10 bases. J was trimmed by 5 bases and V by 0 bases; bases with no gene match: 9. Germline assignment: CDR1 SGHAT and CDR2 FQNNGV. The CDR3 is 17 amino acids. CDR3 DNA sequence: TGTGCCAGCAGCTTAGATCTTGCTAGCGGGGGCCGGGAGACCCAGTACTTC. Residues: CASSLDLASGGRETQYF.

This chain uses TRBV28 with TRBJ2-7; maybe TRBD1 (6 bases). The ends were cut back, 4 bases at V and 4 bases at J, with 14 bases in the middle. CDR3 size: 14 residues. Germline assignment: CDR1 MDHEN and CDR2 SYDVKM. CDR3 DNA sequence: TGTGCCAGCAGTTCCGCCGGACAGTCATACGAGCAGTACTTC. Its protein product is CASSSAGQSYEQYF.

DNA for the CDR3: TGCGCCAGCAGCATACGGGGGGACACAGATACGCAGTATTTT. This codes for CASSIRGDTDTQYF. The chain recombines TRBV5-1 with TRBJ2-3; TRBD2 matches 7 bases. Germline assignment: CDR1 SGHRS and CDR2 YFSETQ. CDR3 length: 14 residues. The V and J ends lost 4 bases and 2 bases, in that order; junction bases with no gene match: 4.

The V call is TRBV7-9, the J call TRBJ1-4; D gene unclear. The CDR3 has 15 residues. Germline CDR1 SEHNR, CDR2 FQNEAQ (reference sequence). V was pared by 0 bases and J by 3 bases, with 8 bases between. In DNA, the CDR3 is TGTGCCAGCAGCTTAGCCTCGGGATCTAATGAAAAACTGTTTTTT. Translation gives CASSLASGSNEKLFF.

The chain couples TRBV12-5 to TRBJ1-1; D is unresolved. The CDR3 has 16 residues. Trimming pared 2 bases from V and 3 bases from J, leaving 16 bases between. Germline CDR1 LGHNT, CDR2 FRNRAP. As DNA, the CDR3 is TGTGCTAGTGGTTTGACACCCGCCCGGAGGGACACTGAAGCTTTCTTT. This sequence encodes CASGLTPARRDTEAFF.

The chain has TRBV11-2 and TRBJ2-3, with 13 nucleotides matching TRBD2. Unmatched junction bases numbered 8, after V lost 5 bases and J lost 6 bases. The germline CDR1 and CDR2 sequences are SGHAT and FQNNGV. This CDR3 has 16 amino acids. For the CDR3, the DNA is TGTGCCAGCAGCCCCCGGACTAGCGGGAGATTGGATACGCAGTATTTT. As protein: CASSPRTSGRLDTQYF.

This clone was seen just once. The rearrangement links TRBV20-1 to TRBJ1-6; D remains ambiguous. The CDR3 consists of 11 residues. Trimming removed 7 bases at V and 7 bases at J, with 8 bases between. CDR1 is DFQATT, CDR2 SNEGSKA, per germline (reference sequence). The CDR3 DNA is TGCAGTGTTATGAGGAATTCACCCCTCCACTTT. Its translation is CSVMRNSPLHF.

As concerns this clone: The CDR3 does not end in the conserved phenylalanine or tryptophan, so this is likely a read error. The V call is TRBV5-1, the J call TRBJ1-1; no clear D gene. V dropped 0 bases and J dropped 3 bases, with 12 bases sitting between them. The germline V gene has CDR1 SGHRS and CDR2 YFSETQ. The CDR3 consists of 15 residues. As DNA, the CDR3 is TGCGCCAGCAGCTTGGAAGGAGGGATCGACACTGAAGCTTTCTCT. Protein sequence: CASSLEGGIDTEAFS.

V and J are TRBV4-1 and TRBJ2-5; D remains ambiguous. CDR1 is MGHRA, CDR2 YSYEKL, per germline. The CDR3 sequence is 16 residues long. The V and J ends lost 1 base and 2 bases respectively, with 14 bases between them. The CDR3 spells CASSQGVARVQETQYF. The DNA for the CDR3 is TGCGCCAGCAGCCAAGGCGTAGCCCGGGTTCAAGAGACCCAGTACTTC.

The V gene is TRBV7-3, the J gene TRBJ2-5; TRBD2 might be the D (5 bases). This CDR3 is built from 14 residues. Germline CDR1 is SGHTA and CDR2 is FQGTGA. V was cut by 5 bases and J by 4 bases, with 14 bases left in between. CDR3 sequence (DNA): TGTGCCAGCAGCGCCTCCCGGGGTTCAGAGACCCAGTACTTC. It encodes CASSASRGSETQYF.